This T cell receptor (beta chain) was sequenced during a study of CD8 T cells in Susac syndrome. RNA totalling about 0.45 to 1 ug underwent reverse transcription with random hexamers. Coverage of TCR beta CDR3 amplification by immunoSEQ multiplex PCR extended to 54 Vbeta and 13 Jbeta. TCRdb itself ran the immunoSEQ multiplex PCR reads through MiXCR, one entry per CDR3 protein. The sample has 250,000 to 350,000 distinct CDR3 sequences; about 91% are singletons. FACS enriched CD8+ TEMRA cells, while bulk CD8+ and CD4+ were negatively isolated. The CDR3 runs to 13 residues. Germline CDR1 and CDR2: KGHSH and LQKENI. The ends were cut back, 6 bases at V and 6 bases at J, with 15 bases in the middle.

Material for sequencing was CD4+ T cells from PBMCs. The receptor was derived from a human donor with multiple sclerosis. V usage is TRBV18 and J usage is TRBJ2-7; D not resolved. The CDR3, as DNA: TGTGCCAGCTCCCGTCCGGACGGAGTCGAGCAGTACTTC. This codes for CASSRPDGVEQYF. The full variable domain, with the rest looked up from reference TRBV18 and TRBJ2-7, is NAGVMQNPRHLVRRRGQEARLRCSPMKGHSHVYWYRQLPEEGLKFMVYLQKENIIDESGMPKERFSAEFPKEGPSILRIQQVVRGDSAAYFCASSRPDGVEQYFGPGTRLTVT.